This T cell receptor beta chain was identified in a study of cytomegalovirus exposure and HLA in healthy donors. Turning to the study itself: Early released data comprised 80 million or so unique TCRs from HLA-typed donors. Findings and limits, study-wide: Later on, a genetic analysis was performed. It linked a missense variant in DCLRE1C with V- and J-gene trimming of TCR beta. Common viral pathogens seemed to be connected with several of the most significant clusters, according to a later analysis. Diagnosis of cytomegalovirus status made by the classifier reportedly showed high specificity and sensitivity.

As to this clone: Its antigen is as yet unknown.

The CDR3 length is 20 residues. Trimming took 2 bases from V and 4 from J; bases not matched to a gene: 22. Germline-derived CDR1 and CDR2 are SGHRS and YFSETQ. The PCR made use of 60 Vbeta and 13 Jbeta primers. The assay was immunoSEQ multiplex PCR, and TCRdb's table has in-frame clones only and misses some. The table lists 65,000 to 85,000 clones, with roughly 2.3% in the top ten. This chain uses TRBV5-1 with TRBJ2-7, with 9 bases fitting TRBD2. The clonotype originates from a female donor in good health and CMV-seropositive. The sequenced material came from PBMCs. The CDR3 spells CASSLIFPRREGVIVYEQYF. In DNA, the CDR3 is TGCGCCAGCAGCTTAATCTTCCCCCGGCGGGAGGGCGTAATCGTATACGAGCAGTACTTC.